The clone carrying this TCR beta chain showed up just a few times. A J-beta primer mix and a sample-barcoded 5' primer were used in a second PCR of roughly 6 to 11 cycles. Each CDR3 protein is one row after TCRdb ran MiXCR on the 5' RACE reads. The sample has over 600,000 distinct CDR3 sequences, just over 55% seen once; the top ten hold roughly 24%. The germline CDR1 and CDR2 sequences are MNHNS and SASEGT. CDR3 length: 17 amino acids. The V gene end was trimmed by 1 base and the J gene end by 2 bases; junction bases not matched to a gene: 8. The data belong to a study of blood T cells in healthy people across ages.

The sample taken for sequencing was blood. This TCR was recovered from a man aged 40-49 years in good health. The rearrangement joins TRBV6-1 to TRBJ2-3, with 8 bases identical to TRBD2. The CDR3: CASSEVSGGGFTDTQYF. The CDR3, as DNA: TGTGCCAGCAGTGAAGTATCGGGGGGGGGATTCACAGATACGCAGTATTTT.